This entry concerns a single TCR beta chain. The CDR3 consists of 18 residues. Germline CDR1 SGDLS, CDR2 YYNGEE. Trimming took 1 base from V and 0 from J, leaving 17 bases between them. The data were obtained in a study of cytomegalovirus exposure and HLA in healthy donors. The PCR made use of 60 Vbeta and 13 Jbeta primers. Method: immunoSEQ multiplex PCR; TCRdb's copy keeps in-frame clones and lacks some. The data hold roughly 140,000 clones, with 80% to 90% observed a single time. What was sequenced was PBMCs. The rearrangement uses TRBV9 and TRBJ1-3; unclear D gene. The sequence was obtained from a woman between 18 and 29 years old in good health and CMV-seronegative. This CDR3 reads CASSVTAQLRSSGNTIYF. The CDR3 nucleotides are TGTGCCAGCAGCGTAACGGCGCAGCTTCGGAGCTCTGGAAACACCATATATTTT.